Presented here are 26 T cell receptor beta chains from one specimen sequenced in a study of vaccination and CD4 T cells after COVID-19 (dated by TCRdb to about 2022). This specimen's treatment or condition label, per the study, means: roughly ten-day PBMC culture with coronavirus spike peptide pools or control peptides (ViraFEST assay). No antigen is known for these receptors. Libraries were built with PCR. The listed sequencing device is Illumina iSeq 100. At the Johns Hopkins FTIC core, DNA from the cultured CD4+ T cells underwent TCR sequencing with the Oncomine TCR Beta short-read assay. TCRdb ran its own pipeline on the public reads, namely fastp trimming at Q25 and MiXCR clone calling, and kept in-frame beta chains. One record per CDR3 amino acid sequence lists the most common genes and DNA. Here the sample has 15,000 to 25,000 distinct CDR3 sequences; around 60% occur a single time. More than 8.5% of the sample belongs to the ten largest clones.

Sequenced here: CD4+ T cells from blood, cultured in vitro, sampled after SARS-CoV-2 vaccination. These receptors were obtained from a human donor who had recovered from COVID-19.

This clonotype came up a few times. The chain combines TRBV20-1 with TRBJ2-3; 13 bases line up with TRBD2. There are 15 residues in the CDR3. Germline V gene lookup returns CDR1 DFQATT and CDR2 SNEGSKA (reference sequence). V shed 0 bases, J shed 8 bases, and the junction held 5 bases outside the gene matches. The CDR3, as DNA: TGCAGTGCTAGAGAACTAGCGGGAGGGGAGGGTACGCAGTATTTT. Translating it yields CSARELAGGEGTQYF.

This chain uses TRBV7-2 with TRBJ2-7; unclear D gene. Per the germline V gene, CDR1 is SGHTA and CDR2 is FQGNSA. The V end was cut by 2 bases, the J end by 0 bases, with 8 bases between. The CDR3 covers 14 residues. CDR3 sequence (DNA): TGTGCCAGCAGCTTATATGAGGACTCCTACGAGCAGTACTTC. This codes for CASSLYEDSYEQYF.

This clonotype has a handful of counts. V is TRBV7-2 and J is TRBJ2-3; 9 bases match TRBD2. The ends lost 5 bases at V and 3 bases at J; junction bases unmatched: 9. This CDR3 region has 16 residues. Germline CDR1 is SGHTA and CDR2 is FQGNSA. The CDR3 spells CASSPRGSGRTDTQYF. The CDR3 DNA sequence: TGTGCCAGCAGCCCCCGGGGTAGCGGGAGAACAGATACGCAGTATTTT.

This chain joins TRBV9 and TRBJ1-2; maybe TRBD1 (5 bases). The V and J ends lost 3 bases and 7 bases respectively, with 16 bases between them. The germline V gene has CDR1 SGDLS and CDR2 YYNGEE. This CDR3 is built from 14 residues. The CDR3, as DNA: TGTGCCAGCAGCGCACTCCTCGGACACGCTGGCTACACCTTC. Translating gives CASSALLGHAGYTF.

This clonotype was seen a handful of times. In nucleotides, the CDR3 is TGCAGTGCTAGAGTGGCAGGCTCTGGAAACACCATATATTTT. This sequence encodes CSARVAGSGNTIYF. The gene calls are TRBV20-1 and TRBJ1-3, with D uncertain. The germline V gene encodes CDR1 DFQATT and CDR2 SNEGSKA (reference sequence). Trimming shortened V by 1 base and J by 0 bases, and 7 bases separated the two germline ends. The CDR3 is 14 amino acids.

This clonotype appeared a few times. The chain joins TRBV6-2 or TRBV6-3 to TRBJ1-5, with 7 bases that match TRBD1. The ends lost 6 bases at V and 7 bases at J; junction bases unmatched: 6. The CDR3 totals 13 residues. Per the germline V gene, CDR1 is MNHEY and CDR2 is SVGEGT. This chain's CDR3 is CASRPRTGQPQHF. As DNA, the CDR3 is TGTGCCAGCAGACCAAGGACAGGCCAGCCCCAGCATTTT.

This rearrangement joins TRBV20-1 to TRBJ2-1; 10 bases are a match to TRBD1. The CDR3 has 16 residues. In germline, CDR1 is DFQATT, CDR2 SNEGSKA (reference sequence). Trimming at V came to 0 bases and at J to 7 bases, leaving 9 bases not matched to a gene. CDR3 DNA sequence: TGCAGTGCTAGAGACCCGGGGACAGGGGTGCGAAATGAGCAGTTCTTC. It translates to CSARDPGTGVRNEQFF.

This sequence joins TRBV27 and TRBJ1-2; a possible D gene is TRBD1 (6 bases). Germline CDR1 and CDR2: MNHEY and SMNVEV (reference sequence). With 0 bases removed from V and 3 bases from J, the gap between germline ends came to 11 bases. The CDR3 is made up of 15 amino acids. CDR3 nucleotide sequence: TGTGCCAGCAGTTTATCGGGGGGGGCCTACTATGGCTACACCTTC. It is translated as CASSLSGGAYYGYTF.

DNA for the CDR3: TGTGCCAGCAGCTTAACCCCTGGACTACCAAACCAAGAGACCCAGTACTTC. This encodes CASSLTPGLPNQETQYF. J is TRBJ2-5 and V is TRBV7-3; weak D call: TRBD2 (6 bases). The length of the CDR3 is 17 residues. V lost 0 bases and J 0 bases, leaving 14 bases between the germline ends. The germline CDR1 and CDR2 sequences are SGHTA and FQGTGA. The whole variable domain, remainder taken from reference TRBV7-3 and TRBJ2-5, is GAGVSQTPSNKVTEKGKYVELRCDPISGHTALYWYRQSLGQGPEFLIYFQGTGAADDSGLPNDRFFAVRPEGSVSTLKIQRTERGDSAVYLCASSLTPGLPNQETQYFGPGTRLLVL.

The chain is built from TRBV27 and TRBJ1-2; 7 bases line up with TRBD1. This CDR3 spans 13 amino acids. Per germline, CDR1 MNHEY and CDR2 SMNVEV (reference sequence). The J segment lost 2 bases and the V segment lost 5 bases, leaving 2 bases of the junction unmatched. The DNA of the CDR3 is TGTGCCAGCAGTCCGACAGGGAACTATGGCTACACCTTC. The encoded protein is CASSPTGNYGYTF.

This clonotype was seen a handful of times. This chain connects TRBV6-2 or TRBV6-3 to TRBJ2-5; no firm D call. This CDR3 comprises 11 residues. Between the trimmed V and J ends, which lost 4 bases and 5 bases, there was a span of 5 bases. The germline CDR1 and CDR2 sequences are MNHEY and SVGEGT. The CDR3: CASSSRETQYF. In DNA, the CDR3 is TGTGCCAGCAGTTCGAGGGAGACCCAGTACTTC.

The gene calls are TRBV2 and TRBJ2-5; D is unclear. CDR1 and CDR2 from the germline V gene are SNHLY and FYNNEI. This CDR3 has 14 amino acids. Trimming left V 4 bases short and J 1 base short, with 10 bases between. The CDR3: CASSVGLGQETQYF. As DNA, the CDR3 is TGTGCCAGCAGTGTAGGTTTAGGCCAAGAGACCCAGTACTTC.

The chain links TRBV28 to TRBJ1-1, with TRBD1 matching 8 bases. Trimming at V came to 6 bases and at J to 2 bases, leaving 5 bases not matched to a gene. The V gene's germline CDR1 is MDHEN and CDR2 SYDVKM. There are 14 residues in the CDR3. CDR3 sequence reads: CASRGTGVNTEAFF. In nucleotides, the CDR3 is TGTGCCAGCAGGGGGACAGGCGTCAACACTGAAGCTTTCTTT.

CDR3 nucleotides: TGTGCCAGCAGTCTCTACGAGCAGTACTTC. Translating gives CASSLYEQYF. The gene calls are TRBV2 and TRBJ2-7; D unresolved. The CDR3 length is 10 residues. Trimming left V 5 bases short and J 3 bases short, with 2 bases between. CDR1 is SNHLY, CDR2 FYNNEI, per germline.

The CDR3 is CASNAGSHSGNTIYF. The CDR3, as DNA: TGTGCCAGTAATGCAGGGTCCCACTCTGGAAACACCATATATTTT. The chain uses TRBV19 and TRBJ1-3, with D maybe TRBD1 (5 bases). V was cut by 7 bases and J by 0 bases, with 13 bases left in between. This CDR3 spans 15 amino acids. From germline, CDR1 is LNHDA and CDR2 SQIVND (reference sequence).

V and J are TRBV7-9 and TRBJ1-5; D is possibly TRBD1 (6 bases). Germline CDR1 reads SEHNR; CDR2 reads FQNEAQ (reference sequence). The CDR3 sequence is 12 residues long. The germline V and J ends were trimmed by 2 bases and 9 bases, with 8 bases remaining between them. The CDR3 sequence: CASSLRGPPQHF. The CDR3 DNA reads as TGTGCCAGCAGCTTACGGGGGCCGCCCCAGCATTTT.

The chain joins TRBV30 to TRBJ1-2; D is undetermined. The CDR3 is made up of 12 amino acids. Germline assignment: CDR1 GTSNPN and CDR2 SVGIG (reference sequence). The V gene lost 2 bases and the J gene lost 3 bases, with 7 bases spanning the gap. The CDR3: CAWSPRDYGYTF. CDR3 sequence (DNA): TGTGCCTGGAGTCCTCGGGACTATGGCTACACCTTC.

This clonotype has only a few counts. This chain uses TRBV20-1 with TRBJ2-5; 8 bases align to TRBD2. Germline CDR1 is DFQATT and CDR2 is SNEGSKA (reference sequence). Unmatched junction bases numbered 16, after V lost 6 bases and J lost 4 bases. The CDR3 is made up of 16 amino acids. The CDR3 loop reads CSAHVFTGGEGETQYF. CDR3 coding DNA: TGCAGTGCCCACGTATTTACGGGGGGGGAAGGAGAGACCCAGTACTTC.

The chain links TRBV24-1 to TRBJ2-3; tentative D call: TRBD1 (5 bases). Per the germline V gene, CDR1 is KGHDR and CDR2 is SFDVKD. V lost 7 bases, J lost 0 bases, and 10 bases lay in between. The CDR3 totals 14 residues. The CDR3 nucleotides are TGTGCCACCAGCGACAGATTGAGCACAGATACGCAGTATTTT. Amino acid sequence: CATSDRLSTDTQYF.

The V gene is TRBV5-1, the J gene TRBJ1-3, with 7 bases that match TRBD1. CDR1 and CDR2 from the germline V gene are SGHRS and YFSETQ. This CDR3 comprises 12 residues. V lost 7 bases and J lost 5; bases outside the gene matches: 3. CDR3 sequence: CASRDSRNTIYF. In DNA, the CDR3 is TGCGCCAGCCGGGACAGCAGAAACACCATATATTTT.

The genes are TRBV7-2 and TRBJ1-2; D ambiguous. This CDR3 region has 15 residues. Germline V gene data show CDR1 as SGHTA and CDR2 as FQGNSA. Trimming shortened V by 2 bases and J by 0 bases, and 10 bases separated the two germline ends. CDR3 nucleotide sequence: TGTGCCAGCAGCTTATCGGAGGCGTCTAACTATGGCTACACCTTC. Translating gives CASSLSEASNYGYTF.

The chain has TRBV7-3 and TRBJ2-5; no firm D call. Trimming cost V 6 bases and J 1 base, with 24 bases left between them. CDR1 and CDR2 from the germline V gene are SGHTA and FQGTGA. The CDR3 is made up of 18 amino acids. CDR3 coding DNA: TGTGCCAGCAGAGCCCCGACCGATAACATAGACTTCCAAGAGACCCAGTACTTC. Translation: CASRAPTDNIDFQETQYF. Filled out from reference TRBV7-3 and TRBJ2-5, the complete variable domain reads GAGVSQTPSNKVTEKGKYVELRCDPISGHTALYWYRQSLGQGPEFLIYFQGTGAADDSGLPNDRFFAVRPEGSVSTLKIQRTERGDSAVYLCASRAPTDNIDFQETQYFGPGTRLLVL.

The genes are TRBV7-9 and TRBJ1-1; no clear D. This CDR3 contains 14 residues. The germline CDR1 and CDR2 sequences are SEHNR and FQNEAQ (reference sequence). The V and J ends lost 5 bases and 1 base respectively, with 11 bases between them. As DNA, the CDR3 is TGTGCCAGCAGCCCAGCCGCAGGGAACACTGAAGCTTTCTTT. This codes for CASSPAAGNTEAFF.

The chain joins TRBV6-5 to TRBJ2-1; maybe TRBD2 (6 bases). Germline CDR1 reads MNHEY; CDR2 reads SVGAGI. The CDR3 is made up of 15 amino acids. Deletions cut 8 bases from V and 3 bases from J, with 17 bases between. CDR3 amino acids: CASGYLADLYNEQFF. Here the CDR3 DNA reads TGTGCCAGCGGCTACTTAGCGGATCTCTACAATGAGCAGTTCTTC.

The CDR3 spells CAWTRGGEMVTQYF. CDR3 bases: TGTGCCTGGACCAGAGGGGGGGAGATGGTGACCCAGTACTTC. The chain links TRBV30 to TRBJ2-5; the D gene is possibly TRBD2 (7 bases). The germline CDR1 and CDR2 sequences are GTSNPN and SVGIG (reference sequence). The V and J ends lost 4 bases and 7 bases respectively, with 19 bases between them. The CDR3 spans 14 residues.

This chain joins TRBV28 and TRBJ2-1; tentative D call: TRBD2 (6 bases). Per germline, CDR1 MDHEN and CDR2 SYDVKM. Trimming took off 0 bases at V and 2 bases at J, with 14 bases between the two ends. This CDR3 has 17 amino acids. CDR3 amino acids: CASSLWRGRVTYNEQFF. The CDR3 bases are TGTGCCAGCAGTTTATGGCGGGGCAGGGTTACCTACAATGAGCAGTTCTTC.